This TCR beta chain was captured in a study of T cell responses to AZD1222 COVID-19 vaccine. Looking at the study overall: Second doses were pooled across both intervals (about 4 or about 12 weeks).

Sequencing was performed with immunoSEQ multiplex PCR; in TCRdb, only in-frame clones are kept and a portion is missing. The table records around 70,000 clones, 86% of them present only once. Notes on this clone: Its antigen is not known.

Germline values: CDR1 LGHDT, CDR2 YNNKEL (reference sequence). Trimming pared 2 bases from V and 0 bases from J, leaving 14 bases between. This CDR3 has 17 amino acids. The study's findings and limits: Without day 14 samples, only post-peak T cell repertoires were studied. Nearly half of spike-specific TCRs reportedly target variant regions that are unmutated in the B.1.351 and B.1.1.7 variants. Seropositive AZD1222 recipients at baseline numbered only five or six.

The sequence was obtained from an adult in good health. The chain combines TRBV3-1 (or the pseudogene TRBV3-2) with TRBJ2-1, with D unclear. Sequenced here: peripheral blood, sampled on day 0 of AZD1222 vaccination. The CDR3 nucleotides are TGTGCCAGCAGCCAAATAGGAGAGAGCCGCTCCTACAATGAGCAGTTCTTC. Translated, it gives CASSQIGESRSYNEQFF.